The clone carrying this T cell receptor (beta chain) has more than one count but fewer than ten. The antigen is unknown. It was uncontrolled infection, other autoimmune disease, pregnancy or lactation that excluded patients. The source of the PBMCs was more than 9.5 ml of fresh peripheral blood. CDR1 and CDR2 (germline): WNHNN, SYGVQD (reference sequence). Trimming took off 4 bases at V and 4 bases at J, with 17 bases between the two ends. The CDR3 loop spans 16 amino acids. This sample is part of a study of T cells in Graves' hyperthyroidism and ophthalmopathy. General study points: In blood, most of the thyroid clonotypes expanded above 0.001 were also present.

TCR beta CDR3 regions were amplified from RNA transcripts. RT-PCR in the first round (using the HTBI primer set) targeted the TCR CDR3. TCRdb redid the calling of the multiplex PCR reads with MiXCR, one entry per CDR3 protein. The sample contains 250,000 to 300,000 distinct CDR3 sequences, more than 14% of which appear only once. This receptor was obtained from a woman aged 40 to 50 with Graves' hyperthyroidism that later progressed to Graves' ophthalmopathy. The specimen sequenced was blood. This chain uses TRBV10-1 with TRBJ1-5; D is perhaps TRBD1 (6 bases). The CDR3 bases are TGCGCCAGCAGTGGAACTCAGACAGGAAGAAATCAGCCCCAGCATTTT. Its protein product is CASSGTQTGRNQPQHF.